This entry is about one T cell receptor (beta chain). Germline values: CDR1 LNHDA, CDR2 SQIVND (reference sequence). The ends lost 4 bases at V and 8 bases at J; junction bases unmatched: 5. The CDR3 has 16 residues. The record originates from a study of blood T cell repertoires in COVID-19. Study summary: The United States, Italy and Spain provided the acute and convalescent COVID-19 samples.

The table came from immunoSEQ multiplex PCR; TCRdb's copy has only in-frame clones and leaves some out. The sample carries approximately 170,000 clones, 88% recorded once. This clonotype originated in a man aged 60-69 years with acute or convalescent COVID-19. This chain links TRBV19 with TRBJ2-1; TRBD2 matches at 16 bases. The sequenced sample was peripheral blood. CDR3 nucleotide sequence: TGTGCCAGTAGTAACTCGGGACTAGCGGGAGGGGATGAGCAGTTCTTC. Its protein product is CASSNSGLAGGDEQFF. The full variable domain, in which reference TRBV19 and TRBJ2-1 provide the parts outside the CDR3, is DGGITQSPKYLFRKEGQNVTLSCEQNLNHDAMYWYRQDPGQGLRLIYYSQIVNDFQKGDIAEGYSVSREKKESFPLTVTSAQKNPTAFYLCASSNSGLAGGDEQFFGPGTRLTVL.